These 3 T cell receptor beta chains came from one sample sequenced in a study of blood T cell repertoires in COVID-19 (dated by TCRdb to the early 2020s). Receptor libraries were prepared by the immunoSEQ multiplex PCR assay. The table comes from immuneACCESS by way of TCRdb, which keeps in-frame sequences with V and J called. Part of the clones is missing from these tables; in studies checked, under half for an unresolved V gene and the rest for unknown reasons. This sample is represented by some 400,000 clones; about 87% of them were singletons. The ten largest clones represent over 2.5% of the sample. The sample taken for sequencing was peripheral blood. These receptors were obtained from a human donor in a cohort sampled during active COVID-19.

This chain joins TRBV28 and TRBJ1-6; D remains unclear. Germline CDR1 is MDHEN and CDR2 is SYDVKM. The germline V and J ends were trimmed by 4 bases and 1 base, with 14 bases remaining between them. The CDR3 is made up of 17 amino acids. CDR3 sequence reads: CASSYSGYRSYNSPLHF. The CDR3 DNA reads as TGTGCCAGCAGTTACTCGGGATACCGGTCCTATAATTCACCCCTCCACTTT.

The J gene is TRBJ1-4, the V gene TRBV2, with TRBD1 matching over 7 bases. The V gene's germline CDR1 is SNHLY and CDR2 FYNNEI. The CDR3 sequence is 14 residues long. V gave up 6 bases and J gave up 7 bases; unmatched junction bases: 8. CDR3 sequence (DNA): TGTGCCAGCAGGAACGACAGGGCAGCTGAAAAACTGTTTTTT. It yields the protein CASRNDRAAEKLFF.

This chain uses TRBV7-9 with TRBJ1-3, with D perhaps matching TRBD1 (6 bases). The V and J ends lost 5 bases and 1 base respectively, with 12 bases between them. The CDR3 covers 15 residues. CDR1 and CDR2 (germline): SEHNR, FQNEAQ (reference sequence). The DNA of the CDR3 is TGTGCCAGCAGCCTCGACAGGACATCTGGAAACACCATATATTTT. Translation: CASSLDRTSGNTIYF.